One and the same sample provided the 25 T cell receptor beta chains below, sequenced in a study of Tregs in tolerant kidney transplant recipients. Method: immunoSEQ multiplex PCR; TCRdb's copy keeps in-frame clones and lacks some. This repertoire shows approximately 260,000 clones, around 82% found once; its top ten account for roughly 0.67%. Sequencing was carried out using CD4+ T cells from blood. The receptors stem from a human donor in good health.

CDR3 region: CATREGANEKLFF. The CDR3 nucleotides read TGTGCCACCCGAGAAGGGGCTAATGAAAAACTGTTTTTT. The rearrangement uses TRBV10-3 and TRBJ1-4; D may be TRBD1 (5 bases). Looked up from germline, CDR1 is ENHRY and CDR2 is SYGVKD. The CDR3 spans 13 residues. The V end lost 10 bases, the J end lost 3 bases, and 12 bases lay between the germline ends.

This clone was counted between two and nine times. The chain uses TRBV7-9 and TRBJ2-7; D is perhaps TRBD2 (6 bases). This CDR3 region has 13 residues. V dropped 7 bases and J dropped 2 bases, with 12 bases sitting between them. Per the germline V gene, CDR1 is SEHNR and CDR2 is FQNEAQ (reference sequence). CDR3 DNA sequence: TGTGCCAGCACTTCCTGGGGGGCCTACGAGCAGTACTTC. Protein: CASTSWGAYEQYF.

The chain combines TRBV19 with TRBJ2-2, with D hard to call. Germline V CDR1 and CDR2: LNHDA, SQIVND (reference sequence). Deletions cut 6 bases from V and 0 bases from J, with 11 bases between. The CDR3 length is 15 residues. This chain's CDR3 is CASRTGRANTGELFF. CDR3 DNA sequence: TGTGCCAGTAGGACGGGCAGAGCGAACACCGGGGAGCTGTTTTTT.

The chain combines TRBV19 with TRBJ2-1; 13 bases fit TRBD2. The germline gives CDR1 LNHDA, CDR2 SQIVND (reference sequence). V dropped 9 bases and J dropped 5; count of bases not matched to a gene: 22. This CDR3 contains 20 residues. The CDR3, as DNA: TGTGCCAGACGACTAGCGGGAGGAGGCGGCGGGGCCCCTCACCACAATGAGCAGTTCTTC. Translated, it gives CARRLAGGGGGAPHHNEQFF.

This chain connects TRBV7-2 to TRBJ2-7; 14 nucleotides line up with TRBD2. Unmatched junction bases numbered 7, after V lost 5 bases and J lost 7 bases. From germline, CDR1 is SGHTA and CDR2 FQGNSA. This CDR3 region has 15 residues. CDR3: CASSAGLAGGREQYF. The CDR3, as DNA: TGTGCCAGCAGCGCCGGACTAGCGGGGGGCAGGGAGCAGTACTTC.

This clone came up a few times. CDR3 sequence: CASSLVGAGEQYF. CDR3 nucleotide sequence: TGTGCCAGCAGCTTGGTAGGGGCGGGCGAGCAGTACTTC. The J gene is TRBJ2-7, the V gene TRBV5-4; D possibly uses TRBD1 or TRBD2 (5 bases each). Trimming stripped 0 bases from V and 6 bases from J, with 10 bases between. In germline, CDR1 is SGHNT, CDR2 YYREEE (reference sequence). The CDR3 length is 13 residues.

The rearrangement joins TRBV29-1 to TRBJ2-5; D ambiguous. Germline loops: CDR1 SQVTM, CDR2 ANQGSEA. This CDR3 contains 12 residues. Trimming took 4 bases from V and 1 from J, leaving 7 bases between them. The CDR3 is CSVGVRQETQYF. CDR3 nucleotides: TGCAGCGTTGGAGTACGCCAAGAGACCCAGTACTTC.

This chain links TRBV7-3 with TRBJ2-6; TRBD1 matches at 10 bases. Losses at the gene ends were 5 bases for V and 1 base for J; bases not matched to a gene: 5. CDR3 length: 17 amino acids. The germline CDR1 and CDR2 sequences are SGHTA and FQGTGA. For the CDR3, the DNA is TGTGCCAGCAGCCCGACAGGGGGCGGTTCTGGGGCCAACGTCCTGACTTTC. Protein sequence: CASSPTGGGSGANVLTF.

J is TRBJ2-1 and V is TRBV7-3, with TRBD2 as a possible D gene (7 bases). Between the trimmed V and J ends, which lost 1 base and 0 bases, there was a span of 13 bases. CDR3 length: 17 amino acids. Germline values: CDR1 SGHTA, CDR2 FQGTGA. The CDR3 DNA reads as TGTGCCAGCAGCTTAAGAGGGGGGGCTGGCTCCTACAATGAGCAGTTCTTC. It codes for CASSLRGGAGSYNEQFF.

CDR3 amino acids: CASGGQENEKLFF. The CDR3 nucleotides are TGTGCCAGCGGAGGGCAGGAGAATGAAAAACTGTTTTTT. This rearrangement joins TRBV6-1 to TRBJ1-4; D is unclear. The germline V gene has CDR1 MNHNS and CDR2 SASEGT. V was pared by 8 bases and J by 5 bases, with 12 bases between. This CDR3 has 13 amino acids.

The chain carries TRBV2 and TRBJ1-2; maybe TRBD1 (5 bases). Germline V gene data show CDR1 as SNHLY and CDR2 as FYNNEI. Trimming left V 4 bases short and J 8 bases short, with 14 bases between. The CDR3 runs to 13 residues. The chain's CDR3 is CASSVTREGGYTF. The CDR3 DNA reads TGTGCCAGCAGTGTTACCAGGGAGGGGGGCTACACCTTC.

The chain carries TRBV9 and TRBJ2-5, with 7 bases identical to TRBD2. The CDR3 is 18 amino acids. The germline V gene has CDR1 SGDLS and CDR2 YYNGEE. V lost 0 bases and J lost 4; bases outside the gene matches: 15. The CDR3 nucleotides are TGTGCCAGCAGCGTAGGGTTGGGGAAGTCTAGCGGCTTAGAGACCCAGTACTTC. Amino acids: CASSVGLGKSSGLETQYF.

V is TRBV14 and J is TRBJ2-7; D is unresolved. Germline values: CDR1 SGHDN, CDR2 FVKESK. CDR3 length: 13 amino acids. V was shortened by 0 bases and J by 6 bases, with 9 bases between the two germline ends. The CDR3 bases are TGTGCCAGCAGCCAAGATCCCGTAAGCGAGCAGTACTTC. It translates to CASSQDPVSEQYF.

This chain uses TRBV18 with TRBJ2-7; D is undetermined. Germline V CDR1 and CDR2: KGHSH, LQKENI. V shed 1 base and J shed 3 bases, with 22 bases lying between them. The CDR3 covers 18 residues. The CDR3 loop reads CASSPRSLLGRGRYEQYF. CDR3 DNA sequence: TGTGCCAGCTCACCACGCTCCCTTCTAGGACGAGGACGCTACGAGCAGTACTTC.

This clone appeared once. V and J are TRBV28 and TRBJ2-7; D call uncertain. V lost 5 bases to trimming and J lost 2 bases, with 7 bases between them. CDR1 and CDR2 (germline): MDHEN, SYDVKM. The CDR3 length is 12 residues. CDR3: CASSVRTYEQYF. The CDR3 nucleotides read TGTGCCAGCAGTGTCCGAACCTACGAGCAGTACTTC.

The chain carries TRBV9 and TRBJ2-7; maybe TRBD1 (6 bases). The CDR3 loop spans 15 amino acids. The germline gives CDR1 SGDLS, CDR2 YYNGEE. The V end was cut by 3 bases, the J end by 0 bases, with 13 bases between. CDR3 residues: CASSGRQAFSYEQYF. The CDR3 DNA is TGTGCCAGCAGCGGGCGACAGGCCTTCTCCTACGAGCAGTACTTC.

The chain has TRBV7-9 and TRBJ1-1; D not resolved. The CDR3 is 14 residues long. Germline V lookup: CDR1 SEHNR, CDR2 FQNEAQ (reference sequence). The V end lost 1 base, the J end lost 4 bases, and 10 bases lay between the germline ends. The CDR3 DNA is TGTGCCAGCAGCTTAGAGGGATGGGGCACTGAAGCTTTCTTT. Translated: CASSLEGWGTEAFF. The variable domain in full, with the rest retrieved from reference TRBV7-9 and TRBJ1-1, is DTGVSQNPRHKITKRGQNVTFRCDPISEHNRLYWYRQTLGQGPEFLTYFQNEAQLEKSRLLSDRFSAERPKGSFSTLEIQRTEQGDSAMYLCASSLEGWGTEAFFGQGTRLTVV.

V and J are TRBV7-9 and TRBJ2-2; the match to TRBD1 covers 9 bases. The trim removed 7 bases at V and 7 bases at J, leaving 10 bases unmatched. The CDR3 extends over 15 amino acids. CDR1 is SEHNR and CDR2 is FQNEAQ in the germline V gene (reference sequence). The CDR3: CASIQGAQSLGELFF. The CDR3 coding sequence is TGTGCCAGCATACAGGGGGCCCAAAGTCTCGGGGAGCTGTTTTTT.

As for this clone: In the same sample, other DNA sequences code for this CDR3. V and J are TRBV7-9 and TRBJ2-1; 8 bases agree with TRBD2. This CDR3 is 15 amino acids long. Germline V gene data show CDR1 as SEHNR and CDR2 as FQNEAQ (reference sequence). V gave up 2 bases and J gave up 0 bases; unmatched junction bases: 0. DNA of the CDR3: TGTGCCAGCAGCTTAAGCGGGAGCTCCTACAATGAGCAGTTCTTC. Residues: CASSLSGSSYNEQFF. The complete variable domain, with remaining parts taken from reference TRBV7-9 and TRBJ2-1, reads DTGVSQNPRHKITKRGQNVTFRCDPISEHNRLYWYRQTLGQGPEFLTYFQNEAQLEKSRLLSDRFSAERPKGSFSTLEIQRTEQGDSAMYLCASSLSGSSYNEQFFGPGTRLTVL.

Written as DNA, the CDR3 is TGTGCAAGTCGCCCCTATATGGATGCTTATACCGACACAGATACGCAGTATTTT. Protein sequence: CASRPYMDAYTDTDTQYF. The genes are TRBV12-2 and TRBJ2-3. TRBV12-2 is a pseudogene. CDR3 length: 18 residues.

This chain joins TRBV10-3 and TRBJ1-2, with no clear D. There are 14 residues in the CDR3. Germline V gene sequence: CDR1 ENHRY, CDR2 SYGVKD. V dropped 0 bases and J dropped 0 bases, with 5 bases sitting between them. The CDR3 spells CAISESAANYGYTF. The CDR3 nucleotides read TGTGCCATCAGTGAGTCAGCAGCTAACTATGGCTACACCTTC.

The V gene is TRBV6-5, the J gene TRBJ1-6, with TRBD1 matching over 8 bases. The germline CDR1 and CDR2 sequences are MNHEY and SVGAGI. V lost 7 bases and J lost 7; bases outside the gene matches: 9. This CDR3 is 15 amino acids long. CDR3 nucleotide sequence: TGTGCCAGCACCGACCGGGACAGGTCGAATTCACCCCTCCACTTT. This gives the protein CASTDRDRSNSPLHF.

The chain carries TRBV18 and TRBJ2-7; D remains unclear. CDR3 length: 13 residues. V lost 3 bases to trimming and J lost 4 bases, with 10 bases between them. Germline V lookup: CDR1 KGHSH, CDR2 LQKENI. CDR3 DNA sequence: TGTGCCAGCTCACCCGGGTCGGAATACGAGCAGTACTTC. Translation: CASSPGSEYEQYF.

V usage is TRBV14 and J usage is TRBJ1-1; 8 bases fit TRBD1. Per the germline V gene, CDR1 is SGHDN and CDR2 is FVKESK. J was trimmed by 11 bases and V by 2 bases; bases with no gene match: 4. The CDR3 is 12 residues long. CDR3 bases: TGTGCCAGCAGCCAATGGACAGGGTGGGCTTTCTTT. Translated: CASSQWTGWAFF.

This clone was found once. This chain uses TRBV10-1 with TRBJ1-6; D call uncertain. V was pared by 0 bases and J by 10 bases, with 10 bases between. CDR3 length: 14 amino acids. Looked up from germline, CDR1 is WNHNN and CDR2 is SYGVQD (reference sequence). The CDR3 loop is CASSESAFGSPLHF. The CDR3 region has the DNA TGCGCCAGCAGTGAGTCTGCGTTTGGGTCACCCCTCCACTTT.